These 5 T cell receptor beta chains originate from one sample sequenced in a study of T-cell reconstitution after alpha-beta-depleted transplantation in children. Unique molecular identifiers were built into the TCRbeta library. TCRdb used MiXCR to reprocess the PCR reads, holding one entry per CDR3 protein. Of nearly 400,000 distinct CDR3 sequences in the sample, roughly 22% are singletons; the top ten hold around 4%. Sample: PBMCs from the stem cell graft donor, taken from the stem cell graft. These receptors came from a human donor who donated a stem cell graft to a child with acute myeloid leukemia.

CDR3 loop: CASSQTRTSSTDTQYF. The CDR3 nucleotides are TGTGCCAGCAGCCAAACAAGGACGTCTAGCACAGATACGCAGTATTTT. The genes are TRBV4-2 and TRBJ2-3; D is uncertain. There are 16 residues in the CDR3. CDR1 is LGHNA and CDR2 is YNFKEQ in the germline V gene. With 2 bases removed from V and 0 bases from J, the gap between germline ends came to 12 bases.

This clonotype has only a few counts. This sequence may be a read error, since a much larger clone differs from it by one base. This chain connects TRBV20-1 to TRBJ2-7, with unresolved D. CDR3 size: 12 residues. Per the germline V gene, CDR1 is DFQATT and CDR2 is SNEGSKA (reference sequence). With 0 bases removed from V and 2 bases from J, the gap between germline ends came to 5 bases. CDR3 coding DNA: TGCAGTGCTAGAGACTTCACCTACGAGCAGTACTTC. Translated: CSARDFTYEQYF.

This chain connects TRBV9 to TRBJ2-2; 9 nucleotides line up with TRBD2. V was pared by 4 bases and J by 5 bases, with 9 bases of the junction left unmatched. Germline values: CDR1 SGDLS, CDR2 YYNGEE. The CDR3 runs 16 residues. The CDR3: CASSSGLAPRTGELFF. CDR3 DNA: TGTGCCAGCAGCTCCGGACTAGCGCCAAGGACCGGGGAGCTGTTTTTT.

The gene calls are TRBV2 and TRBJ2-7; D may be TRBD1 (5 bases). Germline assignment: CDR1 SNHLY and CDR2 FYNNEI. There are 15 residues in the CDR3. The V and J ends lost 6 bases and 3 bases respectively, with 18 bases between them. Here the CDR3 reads CASSPVGQRRYEQYF. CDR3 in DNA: TGTGCCAGCAGCCCAGTGGGGCAGCGACGCTACGAGCAGTACTTC.

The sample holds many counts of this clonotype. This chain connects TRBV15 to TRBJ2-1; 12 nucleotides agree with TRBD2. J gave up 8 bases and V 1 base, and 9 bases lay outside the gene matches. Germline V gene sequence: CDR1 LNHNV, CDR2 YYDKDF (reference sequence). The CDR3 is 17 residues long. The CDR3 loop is CATSRGPSGRAIYEQFF. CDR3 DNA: TGTGCCACCAGCAGAGGGCCTAGCGGGAGGGCCATCTATGAGCAGTTCTTC.